The 14 T cell receptor beta chains in this list originate from one sample, sequenced in a study of Ad26.COV2.S vaccination and SARS-CoV-2 variants. Clones were read by immunoSEQ multiplex PCR, and TCRdb kept only the in-frame ones, dropping some. The repertoire includes 380,000 or so clones, 80% to 90% of them detected once, and around a tenth sits in the top ten. Treatment here: some 20 received Ad26.COV2.S at low or high dose, single or two shots; about five received placebo; per-sample allocation not given. Following the first vaccine or placebo injection, samples were taken on day 63. Sequencing used peripheral blood, obtained in a trial of Ad26.COV2.S vaccine versus placebo. Every receptor here comes from a person aged 18-60 years who received the Ad26.COV2.S COVID-19 vaccine or a placebo.

This clone ranks as medium-sized (0.01 to 0.1%). This chain joins TRBV24-1 and TRBJ1-2; D remains ambiguous. This CDR3 comprises 13 residues. Trimming removed 2 bases at V and 3 bases at J, with 6 bases between. From germline, CDR1 is KGHDR and CDR2 SFDVKD. Written as DNA, the CDR3 is TGTGCCACCAGTGATTATAAAGACTATGGCTACACCTTC. This gives the protein CATSDYKDYGYTF.

The rearrangement joins TRBV5-1 to TRBJ2-3; a possible D gene is TRBD2 (7 bases). The CDR3 spans 15 residues. Germline CDR1 SGHRS, CDR2 YFSETQ. The V gene lost 4 bases and the J gene lost 6 bases, with 18 bases spanning the gap. The CDR3 loop reads CASSPKTGGLDTQYF. Written as DNA, the CDR3 is TGCGCCAGCAGCCCGAAAACGGGGGGCCTTGATACGCAGTATTTT.

This CDR3 reads CASSPLQGDLNIQYF. The DNA of the CDR3 is TGCGCCAGCAGCCCCCTACAGGGGGATTTGAACATTCAGTACTTC. The rearrangement links TRBV4-3 to TRBJ2-4; 8 nucleotides match TRBD1. CDR3 length equals 15 residues. The trim removed 4 bases at V and 7 bases at J, leaving 9 bases unmatched. From germline, CDR1 is LGHNA and CDR2 YSLEER.

The sample holds one count of this clone. This chain uses TRBV7-9 with TRBJ2-1, with TRBD1 matching over 7 bases. CDR3 size: 16 residues. The V gene's germline CDR1 is SEHNR and CDR2 FQNEAQ (reference sequence). V dropped 2 bases and J dropped 7; count of bases not matched to a gene: 11. CDR3 nucleotide sequence: TGTGCCAGCAGCTTATTGGACCACAGGGGCTGGAATGAGCAGTTCTTC. This gives the protein CASSLLDHRGWNEQFF.

For the CDR3, the DNA is TGCGCCAGCAGCTCAAGCTGGGTGGAGAGCTCCTATAATTCACCCCTCCACTTT. This sequence encodes CASSSSWVESSYNSPLHF. The V call is TRBV4-3, the J call TRBJ1-6; D ambiguous. V dropped 5 bases and J dropped 0 bases, with 17 bases sitting between them. The length of the CDR3 is 18 residues. In germline, CDR1 is LGHNA, CDR2 YSLEER.

V usage is TRBV7-2 and J usage is TRBJ2-3, with TRBD2 identical over 15 bases. The length of the CDR3 is 14 residues. Germline V lookup: CDR1 SGHTA, CDR2 FQGNSA. Trimming took 5 bases from V and 12 from J; bases not matched to a gene: 6. The CDR3 region is CASSRPGLAGGQYF. The CDR3 bases are TGTGCCAGCAGCCGCCCGGGACTAGCGGGGGGCCAGTATTTT.

V gene TRBV6-5 combines with J gene TRBJ2-7, with 7 bases fitting TRBD2. This CDR3 has 12 amino acids. CDR1 and CDR2 (germline): MNHEY, SVGAGI. This CDR3 is CASAGPKNEQYF. CDR3 bases: TGTGCTTCAGCGGGACCAAAGAACGAGCAGTACTTC.

The chain joins TRBV13 to TRBJ2-2; D remains unclear. The V gene's germline CDR1 is PRHDT and CDR2 FYEKMQ (reference sequence). V lost 6 bases and J lost 5, with 13 bases in between. CDR3 size: 14 residues. The CDR3 bases are TGTGCCAGCAGTTCCCAGCCCCGGACCGGGGAGCTGTTTTTT. This gives the protein CASSSQPRTGELFF. Supplemented by reference TRBV13 and TRBJ2-2, the full variable domain reads AAGVIQSPRHLIKEKRETATLKCYPIPRHDTVYWYQQGPGQDPQFLISFYEKMQSDKGSIPDRFSAQQFSDYHSELNMSSLELGDSALYFCASSSQPRTGELFFGEGSRLTVL.

The J gene is TRBJ2-7, the V gene TRBV18; 9 nucleotides match TRBD2. CDR1 is KGHSH, CDR2 LQKENI, per germline. J lost 5 bases, V lost 8 bases, and 16 bases had no gene match. CDR3 length: 16 residues. The CDR3 reads CASHPAWGSGSNEQYF. CDR3 nucleotide sequence: TGTGCCAGCCACCCGGCGTGGGGTAGCGGGAGTAACGAGCAGTACTTC.

The CDR3 reads CASSFGSSLRGDTQYF. The CDR3 DNA reads as TGTGCCAGCAGCTTTGGTTCGTCGCTGCGGGGAGATACGCAGTATTTT. V usage is TRBV5-4 and J usage is TRBJ2-3, with D possibly being TRBD2 (6 bases). Germline CDR1 and CDR2: SGHNT and YYREEE (reference sequence). The CDR3 has 16 amino acids. Deletions cut 2 bases from V and 5 bases from J, with 18 bases between. Full variable domain (missing parts from reference TRBV5-4 and TRBJ2-3): ETGVTQSPTHLIKTRGQQVTLRCSSQSGHNTVSWYQQALGQGPQFIFQYYREEENGRGNFPPRFSGLQFPNYSSELNVNALELDDSALYLCASSFGSSLRGDTQYFGPGTRLTVL.

The chain is built from TRBV19 and TRBJ1-5; D is undetermined. There are 16 residues in the CDR3. Between the trimmed V and J ends, which lost 0 bases and 5 bases, there was a span of 14 bases. The germline V gene has CDR1 LNHDA and CDR2 SQIVND (reference sequence). The CDR3 DNA follows: TGTGCCAGTAGTATAGATGGCCCCGGGATTTATCAGCCCCAGCATTTT. Translating it yields CASSIDGPGIYQPQHF. The full variable domain, its missing parts supplied by reference TRBV19 and TRBJ1-5, is DGGITQSPKYLFRKEGQNVTLSCEQNLNHDAMYWYRQDPGQGLRLIYYSQIVNDFQKGDIAEGYSVSREKKESFPLTVTSAQKNPTAFYLCASSIDGPGIYQPQHFGDGTRLSIL.

The chain links TRBV19 to TRBJ2-7; D gene uncertain. V was trimmed by 2 bases and J by 9 bases, leaving 2 bases between them. This CDR3 is 9 amino acids long. The V gene's germline CDR1 is LNHDA and CDR2 SQIVND (reference sequence). The CDR3 region is CASSIRQYF. CDR3 DNA: TGTGCCAGTAGTATACGGCAGTACTTC. The entire variable domain, with the rest obtained from reference TRBV19 and TRBJ2-7, is as follows: DGGITQSPKYLFRKEGQNVTLSCEQNLNHDAMYWYRQDPGQGLRLIYYSQIVNDFQKGDIAEGYSVSREKKESFPLTVTSAQKNPTAFYLCASSIRQYFGPGTRLTVT.

This clone was recorded a few times. The chain couples TRBV5-5 to TRBJ1-5; 9 nucleotides line up with TRBD1. Germline V gene data show CDR1 as SGHKS and CDR2 as YYEKEE (reference sequence). The CDR3 totals 14 residues. V shed 4 bases and J 7 bases; nucleotides not matched to a gene: 6. Written as DNA, the CDR3 is TGTGCCAGCAGCCAAATGGACAGGGGCCAGCCCCAGCATTTT. It yields the protein CASSQMDRGQPQHF.

V is TRBV19 and J is TRBJ2-1; perhaps TRBD2 as D (8 bases). V was cut by 5 bases and J by 7 bases, with 36 bases left in between. Germline-derived CDR1 and CDR2 are LNHDA and SQIVND (reference sequence). CDR3 length equals 21 residues. The chain's CDR3 is CASSLRQGFFPRAGGRNEQFF. The CDR3 DNA follows: TGTGCCAGTAGTCTCCGACAGGGCTTTTTCCCCAGGGCGGGAGGAAGGAATGAGCAGTTCTTC.